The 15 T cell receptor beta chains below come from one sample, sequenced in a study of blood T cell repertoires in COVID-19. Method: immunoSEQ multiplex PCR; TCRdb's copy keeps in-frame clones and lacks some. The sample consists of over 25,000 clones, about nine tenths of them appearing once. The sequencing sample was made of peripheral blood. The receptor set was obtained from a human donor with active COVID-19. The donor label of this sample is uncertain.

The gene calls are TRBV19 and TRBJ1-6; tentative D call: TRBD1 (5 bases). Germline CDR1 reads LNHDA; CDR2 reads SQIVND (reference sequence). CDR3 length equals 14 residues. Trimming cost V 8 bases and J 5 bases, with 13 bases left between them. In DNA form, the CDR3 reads TGTGCCAGTGCGGGGCCCGGGGATAATTCACCCCTCCACTTT. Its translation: CASAGPGDNSPLHF.

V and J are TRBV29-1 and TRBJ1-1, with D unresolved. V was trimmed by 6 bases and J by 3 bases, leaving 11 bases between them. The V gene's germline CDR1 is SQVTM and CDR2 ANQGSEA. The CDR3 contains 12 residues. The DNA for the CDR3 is TGCAGCGTATCTTACTCATACACTGAAGCTTTCTTT. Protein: CSVSYSYTEAFF. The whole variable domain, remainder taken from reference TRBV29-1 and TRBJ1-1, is SAVISQKPSRDICQRGTSLTIQCQVDSQVTMMFWYRQQPGQSLTLIATANQGSEATYESGFVIDKFPISRPNLTFSTLTVSNMSPEDSSIYLCSVSYSYTEAFFGQGTRLTVV.

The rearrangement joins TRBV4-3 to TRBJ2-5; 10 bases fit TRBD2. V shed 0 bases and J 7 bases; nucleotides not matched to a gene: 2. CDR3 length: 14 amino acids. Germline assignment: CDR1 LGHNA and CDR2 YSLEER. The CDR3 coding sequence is TGCGCCAGCAGCCAAGAGAAGCGGGGGGGGACCCAGTACTTC. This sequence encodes CASSQEKRGGTQYF.

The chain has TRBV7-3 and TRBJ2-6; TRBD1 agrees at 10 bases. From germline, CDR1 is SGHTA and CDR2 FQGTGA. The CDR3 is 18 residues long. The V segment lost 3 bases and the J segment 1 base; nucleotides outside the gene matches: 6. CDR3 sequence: CASSLTGGGLSGANVLTF. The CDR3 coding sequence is TGTGCCAGCAGCTTGACAGGGGGCGGGCTTTCTGGGGCCAACGTCCTGACTTTC.

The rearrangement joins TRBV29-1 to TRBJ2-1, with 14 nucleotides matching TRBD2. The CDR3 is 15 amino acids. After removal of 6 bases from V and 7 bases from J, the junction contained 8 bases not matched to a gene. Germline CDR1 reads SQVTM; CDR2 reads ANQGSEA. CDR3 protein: CSVAGLAGGKNEQFF. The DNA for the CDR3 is TGCAGCGTCGCTGGACTAGCGGGGGGTAAGAATGAGCAGTTCTTC.

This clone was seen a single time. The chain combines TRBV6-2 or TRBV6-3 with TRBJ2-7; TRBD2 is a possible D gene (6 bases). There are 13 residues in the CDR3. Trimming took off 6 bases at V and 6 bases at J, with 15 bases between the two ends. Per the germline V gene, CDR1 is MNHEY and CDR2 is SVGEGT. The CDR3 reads CASSRAGHGEQYF. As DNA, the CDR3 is TGTGCCAGCAGCCGCGCGGGGCATGGCGAGCAGTACTTC.

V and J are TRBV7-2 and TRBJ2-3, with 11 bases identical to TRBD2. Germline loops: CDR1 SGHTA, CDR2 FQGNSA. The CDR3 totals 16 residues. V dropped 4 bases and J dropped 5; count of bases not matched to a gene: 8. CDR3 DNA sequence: TGTGCCAGCAGCTCCCGCCTAGCGGGGGGTAGAGATACGCAGTATTTT. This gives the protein CASSSRLAGGRDTQYF.

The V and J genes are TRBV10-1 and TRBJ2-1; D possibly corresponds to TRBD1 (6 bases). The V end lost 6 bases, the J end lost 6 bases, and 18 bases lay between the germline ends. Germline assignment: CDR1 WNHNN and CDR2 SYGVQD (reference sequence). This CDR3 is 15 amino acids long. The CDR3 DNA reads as TGCGCCAGCAGCCCCGATGGGGGCGTTGGCAATGAGCAGTTCTTC. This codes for CASSPDGGVGNEQFF.

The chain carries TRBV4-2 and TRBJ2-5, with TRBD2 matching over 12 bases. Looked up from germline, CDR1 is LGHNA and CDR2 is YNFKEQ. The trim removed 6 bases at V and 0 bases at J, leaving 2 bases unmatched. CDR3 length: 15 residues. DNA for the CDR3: TGTGCCAGCAGTACTAGCGGGGGGTACCAAGAGACCCAGTACTTC. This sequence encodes CASSTSGGYQETQYF.

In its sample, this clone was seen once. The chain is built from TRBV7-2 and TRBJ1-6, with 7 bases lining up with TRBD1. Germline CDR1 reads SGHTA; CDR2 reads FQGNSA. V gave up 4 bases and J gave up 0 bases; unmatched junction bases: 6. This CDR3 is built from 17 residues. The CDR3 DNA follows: TGTGCCAGCAGCTCGCGGACAGGCCCCTCCTATAATTCACCCCTCCACTTT. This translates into CASSSRTGPSYNSPLHF.

DNA for the CDR3: TGTGCCAGTAGTATCGGAACAGGGGCCTCCTACGAGCAGTACTTC. As protein: CASSIGTGASYEQYF. This chain links TRBV19 with TRBJ2-7, with 7 bases lining up with TRBD1. The CDR3 is 15 amino acids. V was clipped by 3 bases and J by 0 bases; unmatched bases: 5. Germline V gene sequence: CDR1 LNHDA, CDR2 SQIVND (reference sequence). Supplemented by reference TRBV19 and TRBJ2-7, the full variable domain reads DGGITQSPKYLFRKEGQNVTLSCEQNLNHDAMYWYRQDPGQGLRLIYYSQIVNDFQKGDIAEGYSVSREKKESFPLTVTSAQKNPTAFYLCASSIGTGASYEQYFGPGTRLTVT.

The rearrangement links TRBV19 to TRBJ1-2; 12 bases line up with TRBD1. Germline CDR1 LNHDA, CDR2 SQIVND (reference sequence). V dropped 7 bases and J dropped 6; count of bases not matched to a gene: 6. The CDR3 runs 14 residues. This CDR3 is CASTPGTGGHGYTF. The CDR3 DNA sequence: TGTGCCAGTACCCCCGGGACAGGGGGCCATGGCTACACCTTC.

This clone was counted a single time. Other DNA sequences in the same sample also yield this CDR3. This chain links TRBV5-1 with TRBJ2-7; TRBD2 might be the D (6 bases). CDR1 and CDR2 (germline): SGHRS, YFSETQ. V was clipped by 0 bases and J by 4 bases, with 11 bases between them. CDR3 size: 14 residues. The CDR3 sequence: CASSLVGGSYEQYF. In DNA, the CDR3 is TGCGCCAGCAGCTTGGTGGGGGGTTCATACGAGCAGTACTTC. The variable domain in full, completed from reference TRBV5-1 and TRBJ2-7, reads KAGVTQTPRYLIKTRGQQVTLSCSPISGHRSVSWYQQTPGQGLQFLFEYFSETQRNKGNFPGRFSGRQFSNSRSEMNVSTLELGDSALYLCASSLVGGSYEQYFGPGTRLTVT.

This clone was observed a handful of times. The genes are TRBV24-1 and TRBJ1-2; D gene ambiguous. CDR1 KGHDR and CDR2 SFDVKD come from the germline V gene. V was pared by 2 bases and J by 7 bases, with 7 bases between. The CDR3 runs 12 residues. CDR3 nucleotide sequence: TGTGCCACCAGTGATTCCGGGTCTGGCTACACCTTC. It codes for CATSDSGSGYTF.

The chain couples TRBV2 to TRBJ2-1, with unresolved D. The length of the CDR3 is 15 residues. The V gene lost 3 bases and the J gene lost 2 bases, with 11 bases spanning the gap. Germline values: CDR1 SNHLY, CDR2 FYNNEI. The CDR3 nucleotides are TGTGCCAGCAGTGACTTAGGCGGAGCCTACAATGAGCAGTTCTTC. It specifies CASSDLGGAYNEQFF.